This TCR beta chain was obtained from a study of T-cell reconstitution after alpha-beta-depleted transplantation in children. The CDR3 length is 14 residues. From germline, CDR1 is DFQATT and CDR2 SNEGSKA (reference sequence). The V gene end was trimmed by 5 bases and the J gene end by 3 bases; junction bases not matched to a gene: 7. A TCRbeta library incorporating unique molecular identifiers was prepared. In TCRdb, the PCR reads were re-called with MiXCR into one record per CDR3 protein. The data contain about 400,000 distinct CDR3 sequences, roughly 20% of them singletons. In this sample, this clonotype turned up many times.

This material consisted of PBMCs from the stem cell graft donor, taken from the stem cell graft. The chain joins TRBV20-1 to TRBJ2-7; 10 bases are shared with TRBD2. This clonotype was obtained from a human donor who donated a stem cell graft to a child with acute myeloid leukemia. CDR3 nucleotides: TGCAGTGCTCTGAGGACTAGCGGATACTACGAGCAGTACTTC. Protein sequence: CSALRTSGYYEQYF.